A selection of T cell receptor beta chains follows, all from one sample in a study of T-cell memory formation after mild COVID-19. TCRdb re-derived calls from the 5' RACE reads in MiXCR, one entry per CDR3 protein. This sample carries fewer than 300,000 distinct CDR3 sequences, approximately 19% of them seen once, and the ten largest clones take roughly 24%. Source material: PBMCs or a T cell subset sorted from them (not recorded which). Source of these receptors: a young man who had mild COVID-19 (a few samples of this study predate the infection). Cell type and time point are not known. Each CDR3 is given without its conserved first and last residue. For some rows the clone size is stated as once, few or many, or as a class when expanded; others skip it.

V | size | CDR3
TRBV6-5 | few | ASRPRTPGDEQY
TRBV4-3 | many | ASSQDGTGITDTQY
TRBV20-1 | - | SARWGRVTGELF
TRBV7-2 | - | ASSLLRGTGGEQY
TRBV20-1 | few | SARTGGGNSNQPQH
TRBV5-6 | many | ASSLYLTGTDTQY
TRBV14 | few | ASSPTVSGELF
TRBV7-2 | few | ASSLQQGGQGSPLH
TRBV30 | few | AWSLGLAGGLDTQY
TRBV7-3 | - | ASSLAPDYEVEETQY
TRBV20-1 | few | SASQTGVENEQF
TRBV20-1 | - | SVPGGEKDTQY
TRBV11-2 | many | ASSLVRGDYNEQF
TRBV7-2 | few | ASSSPQYGGNIQY
TRBV12-3/TRBV12-4 | few | ASTLGLAQYNEQF
TRBV25-1 | - | ASTWGGTEAF
TRBV20-1 | - | SVIPHSGGITDTQY
TRBV5-1 | - | ASSLGYNTGELF
TRBV6-5 | - | ASSLAGGSTKDTQY
TRBV29-1 | few | SVLEGYT
TRBV20-1 | many | SARDGDRGDTGELF
TRBV7-8 | - | ASSFGGRSYEQY
TRBV28 | few | ASSPGTGRLGYT
TRBV6-2/TRBV6-3 | many | ASSRTSENEQF
TRBV2 | few | ASKGGSTDTQY
TRBV6-2/TRBV6-3 | few | ASRGQYTGELF
TRBV11-2 | many | ASSFTTASGGQF
TRBV7-2 | many | ASREQGTGTGELF
TRBV4-1 | - | ASSSVGVNYGYT
TRBV3-1 | once | ASSQEGSYEQY
TRBV7-6 | few | ASSLRGGNEKLF
TRBV10-3 | many | AISGQGQNIQY
TRBV2 | - | ASSEVPIDSGEQY
TRBV2 | many | ASRAWARFGYT
TRBV2 | - | ASSGRLAWYEQY
TRBV7-9 | - | ASSQGAAGEETQY
TRBV6-5 | many | ASSPDGSPLH
TRBV20-1 | - | SARTSGDYNEQF
TRBV9 | few | ASSAGDRTIYGYT
TRBV7-9 | - | ASSQGLAVGITSTDTQY
TRBV12-3/TRBV12-4 | few | ASSFLAGAPYEQY
TRBV19 | - | ASSTLLAGPSGNTIY
TRBV28 | few | ASREGKGFYNSPLH